What follows describes a single TCR beta chain. Its specificity is unknown. Noted time point: first of two pre-therapy site-matched biopsies about two months apart. These data originate in a study of T cells in tumors after PD-1 blockade. For the study at large: During anti-PD-1 treatment, some patients continued daily vismodegib 150 mg. Regarding the study as a whole: Expanded exhausted CD8+ clones after therapy were mostly novel clonotypes.

Germline-derived CDR1 and CDR2 are SGHRS and YFSETQ. CDR3 length: 13 residues. Trimming removed 4 bases at V and 0 bases at J, with 7 bases between. Clones were read by immunoSEQ multiplex PCR, and TCRdb kept only the in-frame ones, dropping some. This sample carries about 4,200 clones, roughly four fifths of them seen once, and the ten largest clones take 6% to 8.5%. The sample in question was tumor tissue, obtained before anti-PD-1 treatment. The V and J genes are TRBV5-1 and TRBJ2-5; no clear D gene. This receptor was identified in a human donor with basal cell carcinoma. The CDR3 DNA reads as TGCGCCAGCAGCCTGGGAAACCAAGAGACCCAGTACTTC. The encoded protein is CASSLGNQETQYF.